A single TCR beta chain is shown here with its context. The antigen is unknown. The data were taken from a study of blood T cells in healthy people across ages. With a J-beta primer mix and a sample-barcoded 5' primer, a second PCR ran roughly 7 to 11 cycles. Every cDNA was tagged by a template-switch adaptor with 12 random nucleotides. Via MiXCR, TCRdb re-called the 5' RACE reads, giving one row per CDR3 protein. The sample lists some 900,000 distinct CDR3 sequences, more than 25% occurring once. Whole-study findings and limits: The study regarded diversity estimates from one million T cells as underestimates.

The CDR3 spans 17 residues. The V gene end was trimmed by 2 bases and the J gene end by 5 bases; junction bases not matched to a gene: 6. Looked up from germline, CDR1 is MNHEY and CDR2 is SVGAGI. Every donor contributed about 10 milliliters of peripheral blood by blood draw. This clonotype originated in a woman of 80 years or more in good health. The sample was blood. This rearrangement joins TRBV6-5 to TRBJ2-2; 12 bases align to TRBD2. The DNA for the CDR3 is TGTGCCAGCAGTTACCTAGCGGGGGGGCCGGGTACCGGGGAGCTGTTTTTT. Translating gives CASSYLAGGPGTGELFF.